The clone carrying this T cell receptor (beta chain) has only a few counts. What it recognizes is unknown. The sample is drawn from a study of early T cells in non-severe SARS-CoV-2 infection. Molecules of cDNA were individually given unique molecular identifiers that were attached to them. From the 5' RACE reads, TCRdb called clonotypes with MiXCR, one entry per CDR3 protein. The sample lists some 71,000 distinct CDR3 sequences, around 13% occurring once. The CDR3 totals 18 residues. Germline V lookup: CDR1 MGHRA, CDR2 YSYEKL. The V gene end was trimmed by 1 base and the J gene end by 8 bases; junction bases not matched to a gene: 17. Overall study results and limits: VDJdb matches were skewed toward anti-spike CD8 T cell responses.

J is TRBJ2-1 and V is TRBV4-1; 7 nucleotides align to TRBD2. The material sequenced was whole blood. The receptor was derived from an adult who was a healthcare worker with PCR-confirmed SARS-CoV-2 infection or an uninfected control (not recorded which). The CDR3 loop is CASSQAGASGGRGHEQFF. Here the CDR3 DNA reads TGCGCCAGCAGCCAAGCTGGGGCCAGTGGGGGGAGGGGCCATGAGCAGTTCTTC.